This T cell receptor (beta chain) was recovered during a study of blood T cell repertoires in COVID-19. On the study more broadly: Samples representing acute and convalescent COVID-19 were sourced from the United States, Italy and Spain. PBMCs, B-cell-depleted T cells, or T cells were the source of the cDNA or gDNA that made up the material.

The germline V gene has CDR1 GTSNPN and CDR2 SVGIG (reference sequence). Trimming stripped 0 bases from V and 5 bases from J, with 5 bases between. This CDR3 has 11 amino acids. In the source study's methods: Estimation of nucleated cell counts was performed using reference gene primer amplification. The data were produced by immunoSEQ multiplex PCR, yet TCRdb's version contains in-frame clones alone and is incomplete. V and J calls and clone size are those listed in that table; D and trimming were worked out from the DNA. The sample includes about 300,000 clones, about nine tenths of them seen just once.

The sample consisted of peripheral blood. The TCR comes from a woman aged 25 to 39 who had recovered from COVID-19. The chain recombines TRBV30 with TRBJ2-7; D remains ambiguous. CDR3: CAWSVNNEQYF. In nucleotides, the CDR3 is TGTGCCTGGAGTGTAAATAACGAGCAGTACTTC.